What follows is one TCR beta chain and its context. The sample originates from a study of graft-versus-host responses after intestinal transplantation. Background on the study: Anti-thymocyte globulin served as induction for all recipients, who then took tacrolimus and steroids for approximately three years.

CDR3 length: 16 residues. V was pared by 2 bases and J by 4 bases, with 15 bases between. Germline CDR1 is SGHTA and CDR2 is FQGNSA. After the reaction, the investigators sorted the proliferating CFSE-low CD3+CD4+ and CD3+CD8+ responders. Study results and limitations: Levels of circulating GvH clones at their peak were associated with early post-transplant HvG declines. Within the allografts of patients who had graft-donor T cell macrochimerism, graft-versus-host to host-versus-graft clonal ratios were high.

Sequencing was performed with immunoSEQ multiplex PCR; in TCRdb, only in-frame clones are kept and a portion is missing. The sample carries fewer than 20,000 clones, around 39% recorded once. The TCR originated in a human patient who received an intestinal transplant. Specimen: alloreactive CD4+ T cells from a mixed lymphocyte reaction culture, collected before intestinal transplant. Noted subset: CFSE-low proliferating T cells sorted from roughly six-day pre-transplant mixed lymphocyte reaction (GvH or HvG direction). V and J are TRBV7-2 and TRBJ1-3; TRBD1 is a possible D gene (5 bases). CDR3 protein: CASSLFAGRNGNTIYF. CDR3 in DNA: TGTGCCAGCAGCTTATTCGCAGGGAGGAACGGAAACACCATATATTTT.